The 29 T cell receptor beta chains presented below share a single source sample, sequenced in a study of T-cell memory formation after mild COVID-19. MiXCR, run by TCRdb on the 5' RACE reads, gives a single entry per CDR3 protein. The table shows approximately 350,000 distinct CDR3 sequences, with about 15% occurring only once. The sample consisted of PBMCs or a T cell subset sorted from them (not recorded which). The receptors here all came from a man between 18 and 29 years old who had mild COVID-19 (a few samples of this study predate the infection). Cell type and time point are not known.

The table lists this clonotype with many counts. The J gene is TRBJ2-3, the V gene TRBV7-9, with 7 bases aligning to TRBD2. Per the germline V gene, CDR1 is SEHNR and CDR2 is FQNEAQ (reference sequence). The trim removed 7 bases at V and 3 bases at J, leaving 10 bases unmatched. The CDR3 sequence is 15 residues long. In DNA form, the CDR3 reads TGTGCCAGCACCCCGACTAGCCTCAAAACAGATACGCAGTATTTT. Its protein product is CASTPTSLKTDTQYF.

This clonotype was picked up many times. This chain uses TRBV12-3 or TRBV12-4 with TRBJ1-3; the D is unclear. The CDR3 is 17 residues long. V lost 1 base and J lost 0, with 13 bases in between. CDR3 in DNA: TGTGCCAGCAGTTTAGGGGGTCACCTGTTCTCTGGAAACACCATATATTTT. Amino acids: CASSLGGHLFSGNTIYF.

The chain is built from TRBV6-1 and TRBJ2-7, with 7 bases that match TRBD1. CDR1 MNHNS and CDR2 SASEGT come from the germline V gene. V trimming: 1 base; J trimming: 4 bases; junction bases outside the gene matches: 4. CDR3 size: 14 residues. The CDR3 spells CASSEVGTDYEQYV. CDR3 nucleotides: TGTGCCAGCAGTGAAGTAGGGACAGATTACGAGCAGTACGTC.

V gene TRBV6-5 combines with J gene TRBJ2-3, with D unclear. Per germline, CDR1 MNHEY and CDR2 SVGAGI. The CDR3 covers 11 residues. V was trimmed by 6 bases and J by 5 bases, leaving 6 bases between them. The CDR3: CASRKRDTQYF. The CDR3 DNA sequence: TGTGCCAGCAGAAAGCGAGATACGCAGTATTTT.

In its sample, this clonotype was seen a few times. The chain carries TRBV2 and TRBJ2-3, with 8 nucleotides matching TRBD2. The CDR3 runs 14 residues. The V gene end was trimmed by 4 bases and the J gene end by 3 bases; junction bases not matched to a gene: 3. Germline-derived CDR1 and CDR2 are SNHLY and FYNNEI. In nucleotides, the CDR3 is TGTGCCAGCAGTGGAGGGACTAGGACAGATACGCAGTATTTT. Its protein product is CASSGGTRTDTQYF.

J is TRBJ1-1 and V is TRBV9; no reliable D call. V dropped 2 bases and J dropped 1 base, with 12 bases sitting between them. The germline V gene encodes CDR1 SGDLS and CDR2 YYNGEE. The CDR3 is 15 amino acids. CDR3 bases: TGTGCCAGCAGCGTTGAAGGGCAGACGAACACTGAAGCTTTCTTT. Its translation: CASSVEGQTNTEAFF.

This clonotype was recorded a few times. The V call is TRBV5-1, the J call TRBJ2-4; D is possibly TRBD1 (5 bases). Deletions cut 3 bases from V and 10 bases from J, with 14 bases between. The CDR3 totals 13 residues. Per the germline V gene, CDR1 is SGHRS and CDR2 is YFSETQ. This chain's CDR3 is CASSSGDSKIQYF. CDR3 bases: TGCGCCAGCAGCTCCGGCGACAGTAAAATTCAGTACTTC.

This clonotype came up a few times. V usage is TRBV5-6 and J usage is TRBJ2-5; 8 positions match TRBD2. CDR1 SGHDT and CDR2 YYEEEE come from the germline V gene. CDR3 length equals 17 residues. J gave up 0 bases and V 2 bases, and 9 bases lay outside the gene matches. Here the CDR3 reads CASSLVVRGEYQETQYF. CDR3 bases: TGTGCCAGCAGCTTAGTGGTGCGGGGGGAGTACCAAGAGACCCAGTACTTC.

The genes are TRBV6-2 or TRBV6-3 and TRBJ2-3, with D maybe TRBD1 (5 bases). Germline V gene sequence: CDR1 MNHEY, CDR2 SVGEGT. The V and J ends lost 8 bases and 2 bases respectively, with 14 bases between them. The CDR3 spans 14 residues. The CDR3 nucleotides are TGTGCCAGCGGGGCTTGGTCGAACACAGATACGCAGTATTTT. Protein sequence: CASGAWSNTDTQYF.

The rearrangement uses TRBV5-1 and TRBJ1-2, with D possibly matching TRBD1 (6 bases). With 3 bases removed from V and 0 bases from J, the gap between germline ends came to 12 bases. CDR1 is SGHRS and CDR2 is YFSETQ in the germline V gene. The CDR3 contains 15 residues. CDR3: CASSSSGATNYGYTF. The CDR3 coding sequence is TGCGCCAGCAGCTCCTCAGGGGCTACTAACTATGGCTACACCTTC.

This clonotype was detected only a few times. The chain employs TRBV11-2 and TRBJ2-2; D is perhaps TRBD2 (6 bases). Germline CDR1 reads SGHAT; CDR2 reads FQNNGV. V lost 4 bases, J lost 7 bases, and 16 bases lay in between. CDR3 length equals 15 residues. The CDR3 spells CASSSWRGPGGELFF. DNA of the CDR3: TGTGCCAGCAGCTCGTGGAGGGGTCCGGGCGGGGAGCTGTTTTTT. The variable domain in full, completed from reference TRBV11-2 and TRBJ2-2, reads EAGVAQSPRYKIIEKRQSVAFWCNPISGHATLYWYQQILGQGPKLLIQFQNNGVVDDSQLPKDRFSAERLKGVDSTLKIQPAKLEDSAVYLCASSSWRGPGGELFFGEGSRLTVL.

The CDR3 DNA sequence: TGCAGTGCAGGGCCCGTCCGCTATGGCTACACCTTC. Translation gives CSAGPVRYGYTF. The J gene is TRBJ1-2, the V gene TRBV20-1, with D unclear. The length of the CDR3 is 12 residues. The V end was cut by 6 bases, the J end by 4 bases, with 12 bases between. Germline values: CDR1 DFQATT, CDR2 SNEGSKA (reference sequence).

This clonotype came up a few times. V and J are TRBV6-1 and TRBJ1-5; D gene unclear. The CDR3 has 13 amino acids. Germline lookup yields CDR1 MNHNS and CDR2 SASEGT. Trimming shortened V by 1 base and J by 11 bases, and 12 bases separated the two germline ends. CDR3 bases: TGTGCCAGCAGTGAAGACGTCCGTTGGGCCCAGCATTTT. Residues: CASSEDVRWAQHF.

This clonotype appeared a few times. The J gene is TRBJ1-6, the V gene TRBV14; D may be TRBD1 (5 bases). V was shortened by 0 bases and J by 11 bases, with 17 bases between the two germline ends. From germline, CDR1 is SGHDN and CDR2 FVKESK. The CDR3 consists of 16 residues. As DNA, the CDR3 is TGTGCCAGCAGCCAAGATCCTGCAGGGTCTCTTCCACCCCTCCACTTT. Translated: CASSQDPAGSLPPLHF.

The rearrangement joins TRBV12-3 or TRBV12-4 to TRBJ1-3; D call uncertain. This CDR3 is 10 amino acids long. Between the trimmed V and J ends, which lost 5 bases and 11 bases, there was a span of 7 bases. The CDR3 is CASSHLAIYF. In DNA form, the CDR3 reads TGTGCCAGCAGTCACCTCGCCATATATTTT.

The chain employs TRBV12-3 or TRBV12-4 and TRBJ1-4; TRBD1 aligns across 7 bases. V lost 4 bases to trimming and J lost 7 bases; unmatched junction nucleotides: 9. CDR3 length equals 15 residues. CDR3 sequence: CASSSRTGVSEKLFF. The CDR3 DNA reads TGTGCCAGCAGTTCCAGGACAGGTGTTAGTGAAAAACTGTTTTTT.

The chain employs TRBV19 and TRBJ2-1, with TRBD2 matching over 13 bases. V lost 4 bases, J lost 8 bases, and 5 bases stayed unmatched. This CDR3 spans 15 amino acids. Germline CDR1 and CDR2: LNHDA and SQIVND (reference sequence). This CDR3 reads CASSTLAGGNHEQFF. CDR3 coding DNA: TGTGCCAGTAGTACACTAGCGGGGGGGAACCATGAGCAGTTCTTC.

V and J are TRBV4-1 and TRBJ1-3, with 9 bases lining up with TRBD1. The germline gives CDR1 MGHRA, CDR2 YSYEKL. CDR3 length: 15 residues. J lost 4 bases, V lost 4 bases, and 5 bases had no gene match. This CDR3 reads CASSPTGTGGNTIYF. The CDR3 DNA reads as TGCGCCAGCAGCCCAACCGGGACAGGGGGAAACACCATATATTTT.

V and J are TRBV20-1 and TRBJ2-2; D is possibly TRBD1 (5 bases). Germline V gene sequence: CDR1 DFQATT, CDR2 SNEGSKA (reference sequence). V was cut by 0 bases and J by 1 base, with 9 bases left in between. The CDR3 consists of 15 residues. The CDR3 reads CSARDIGQNTGELFF. For the CDR3, the DNA is TGCAGTGCTAGAGATATTGGACAGAACACCGGGGAGCTGTTTTTT.

This clonotype was recorded many times. The V gene is TRBV2, the J gene TRBJ2-3; maybe TRBD2 (5 bases). The CDR3 runs to 17 residues. The V end was cut by 7 bases, the J end by 0 bases, with 20 bases between. CDR1 is SNHLY, CDR2 FYNNEI, per germline. The DNA for the CDR3 is TGTGCCAGCACCGAAGGGCGGGTTAAAACTAGCACAGATACGCAGTATTTT. Translating it yields CASTEGRVKTSTDTQYF.

This chain joins TRBV11-2 and TRBJ2-7; D gene uncertain. The CDR3 consists of 14 residues. Trimming left V 2 bases short and J 5 bases short, with 13 bases between. Germline assignment: CDR1 SGHAT and CDR2 FQNNGV. The CDR3 DNA is TGTGCCAGCAGCTTATCCGCAGCGCTCGACGAGCAGTACTTC. Amino acids: CASSLSAALDEQYF.

This sequence joins TRBV6-6 and TRBJ1-5; D call uncertain. The CDR3 is 15 amino acids. Per the germline V gene, CDR1 is MNHNY and CDR2 is SVGAGI (reference sequence). V lost 6 bases to trimming and J lost 1 base, with 13 bases between them. This CDR3 is CASSPVGRSNQPQHF. CDR3 nucleotides: TGTGCCAGCAGCCCCGTCGGACGGAGCAATCAGCCCCAGCATTTT.

This clonotype appeared many times. The chain recombines TRBV7-2 with TRBJ1-2; D not certain. Deletions cut 5 bases from V and 9 bases from J, with 16 bases between. This CDR3 has 13 amino acids. Germline assignment: CDR1 SGHTA and CDR2 FQGNSA. CDR3 sequence reads: CASSPADHVSYTF. The CDR3 DNA sequence: TGTGCCAGCAGCCCCGCCGACCACGTCAGCTACACCTTC.

The CDR3 region has the DNA TGCAGTGCTTTAAGCGGACATAGCGGAAACACCATATATTTT. This encodes CSALSGHSGNTIYF. The chain couples TRBV20-1 to TRBJ1-3; weak D call: TRBD1 (5 bases). Germline V lookup: CDR1 DFQATT, CDR2 SNEGSKA (reference sequence). The CDR3 loop spans 14 amino acids. V lost 5 bases to trimming and J lost 4 bases, with 15 bases between them.

The V gene is TRBV7-2, the J gene TRBJ2-5; D is possibly TRBD1 (5 bases). This CDR3 is built from 14 residues. Germline CDR1 reads SGHTA; CDR2 reads FQGNSA. The V and J ends lost 7 bases and 1 base respectively, with 13 bases between them. As DNA, the CDR3 is TGTGCCAGCAACCCTTACAGGCCCCAAGAGACCCAGTACTTC. Translated: CASNPYRPQETQYF. The full variable domain, its missing parts supplied by reference TRBV7-2 and TRBJ2-5, is GAGVSQSPSNKVTEKGKDVELRCDPISGHTALYWYRQSLGQGLEFLIYFQGNSAPDKSGLPSDRFSAERTGGSVSTLTIQRTQQEDSAVYLCASNPYRPQETQYFGPGTRLLVL.

V and J are TRBV28 and TRBJ2-7; no reliable D call. V gave up 3 bases and J gave up 7 bases, with 13 bases separating them. CDR1 is MDHEN, CDR2 SYDVKM, per germline. This CDR3 is built from 13 residues. CDR3 nucleotides: TGTGCCAGCAGTTTTAACCGGGTGAGTGAGCAGTACGTC. It is translated as CASSFNRVSEQYV.

This clonotype has only a few counts. The rearrangement links TRBV29-1 to TRBJ1-5; D may be TRBD1 (6 bases). The germline V and J ends were trimmed by 4 bases and 5 bases, with 12 bases remaining between them. The CDR3 covers 13 residues. CDR1 is SQVTM and CDR2 is ANQGSEA in the germline V gene. CDR3 nucleotide sequence: TGCAGCGTTGGTCAGGGGCTGTATCAGCCCCAGCATTTT. This translates into CSVGQGLYQPQHF.

The J gene is TRBJ2-3, the V gene TRBV6-6; D is unclear. V lost 8 bases and J 0 bases, leaving 18 bases between the germline ends. This CDR3 region has 16 residues. Germline CDR1 and CDR2: MNHNY and SVGAGI (reference sequence). The CDR3 DNA is TGTGCCAGCGGAAGGGAAGTTGGGCCTAGCACAGATACGCAGTATTTT. It codes for CASGREVGPSTDTQYF.

The chain combines TRBV28 with TRBJ2-3, with no clear D. The CDR3 has 17 amino acids. Trimming took off 7 bases at V and 4 bases at J, with 24 bases between the two ends. Germline V gene sequence: CDR1 MDHEN, CDR2 SYDVKM. CDR3 sequence reads: CASTSFGPPPTADTQYF. The CDR3 region has the DNA TGTGCCAGCACCTCTTTTGGCCCCCCACCGACGGCAGATACGCAGTATTTT.